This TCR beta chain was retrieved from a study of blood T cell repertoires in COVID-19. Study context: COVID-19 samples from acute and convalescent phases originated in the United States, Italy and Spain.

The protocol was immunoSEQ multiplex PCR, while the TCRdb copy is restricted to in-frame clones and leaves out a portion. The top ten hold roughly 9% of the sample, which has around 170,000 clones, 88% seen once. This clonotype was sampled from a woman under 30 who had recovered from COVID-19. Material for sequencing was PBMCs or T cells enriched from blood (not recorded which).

The CDR3 region has the DNA TGTGCCAGCAGCTCCGGGGGGCGGCCAAGGGACGAGCAGTACTTC. It specifies CASSSGGRPRDEQYF. This chain joins TRBV9 and TRBJ2-7, with D maybe TRBD2 (7 bases). Germline CDR1 is SGDLS and CDR2 is YYNGEE. This CDR3 has 15 residues. V lost 4 bases to trimming and J lost 5 bases, with 19 bases between them.